Listed below are T cell receptor beta chains from one sample, sequenced in a study of Tregs in tolerant kidney transplant recipients. This table comes from immunoSEQ multiplex PCR, and its TCRdb copy is limited to in-frame clones, with some not included. The sample contains around 16,000 clones, about 57% of which appear only once. Antigen specificity for these receptors is unknown. Material: Tregs from blood cultured with allogeneic cells. Source of these receptors: a human donor in good health. CDR3s leave out the opening cysteine and the closing phenylalanine or tryptophan.

V gene: TRBV28
J gene: TRBJ1-4
CDR3 protein: ASSLRGKGGDEKLF

V gene: TRBV4-1
J gene: TRBJ2-1
CDR3 protein: ASSHPRDRVYRNEQF

V gene: TRBV7-2
J gene: TRBJ1-5
CDR3 protein: ASSLAPGGHQPQH

V gene: TRBV2
J gene: TRBJ1-5
CDR3 protein: ATTAGGTQPQH

V gene: TRBV6-6
J gene: TRBJ2-7
CDR3 protein: ASTRAYEQY

V gene: TRBV27
J gene: TRBJ2-3
CDR3 protein: ASSSGPWVEQNTQY

V gene: TRBV27
J gene: TRBJ2-7
CDR3 protein: ASTERDRTYEQY

V gene: TRBV2
J gene: TRBJ1-4
CDR3 protein: ASSGLDSNEKLF

V gene: TRBV11-3
J gene: TRBJ2-5
CDR3 protein: ASSRGDSEETQY

V gene: TRBV27
J gene: TRBJ2-1
CDR3 protein: ASSPRPGLAASYNEQF

V gene: TRBV2
J gene: TRBJ2-7
CDR3 protein: ASSELAVTPRHEQY

V gene: TRBV29-1
J gene: TRBJ1-2
CDR3 protein: SVDAGGAWGYT

V gene: TRBV6-5
J gene: TRBJ1-6
CDR3 protein: ASSSSVLGVNSPLH

V gene: TRBV19
J gene: TRBJ1-3
CDR3 protein: ASSTNQLTSGNTIY

V gene: TRBV7-9
J gene: TRBJ2-3
CDR3 protein: ASRQGRGGPSTDTQY

V gene: TRBV19
J gene: TRBJ2-7
CDR3 protein: ASSIGTGRIGYEQY

V gene: TRBV14
J gene: TRBJ1-2
CDR3 protein: ASSQSTGYGYT

V gene: TRBV6-1
J gene: TRBJ1-1
CDR3 protein: ASGRVAEAF

V gene: TRBV5-4
J gene: TRBJ2-5
CDR3 protein: ASSSRQGFGETQY

V gene: TRBV19
J gene: TRBJ2-3
CDR3 protein: ASMARSTDTQY

V gene: TRBV30
J gene: TRBJ2-3
CDR3 protein: AWSVGVAGLRTDTQY

V gene: TRBV15
J gene: TRBJ1-4
CDR3 protein: ATTRGTNEKLF

V gene: TRBV7-3
J gene: TRBJ2-7
CDR3 protein: ASSPGRGKSYEQY

V gene: TRBV5-1
J gene: TRBJ2-2
CDR3 protein: ASSSLDTGELF

V gene: TRBV5-1
J gene: TRBJ1-1
CDR3 protein: ASLPVQGAPTEAF

V gene: TRBV4-3
J gene: TRBJ2-7
CDR3 protein: ASSQGTGLPHEQY

V gene: TRBV7-9
J gene: TRBJ1-5
CDR3 protein: ASSLAGAGQPQH

V gene: TRBV30
J gene: TRBJ1-4
CDR3 protein: AWSVLTSRRKLF

V gene: TRBV6-6
J gene: TRBJ1-1
CDR3 protein: ASSRGQRNTEAF

V gene: TRBV6-5
J gene: TRBJ2-3
CDR3 protein: ASRLTSGADTQY

V gene: TRBV19
J gene: TRBJ2-7
CDR3 protein: ASSPGTFYEQY

V gene: TRBV15
J gene: TRBJ1-1
CDR3 protein: ATSRDPGVHTEAF

V gene: TRBV7-2
J gene: TRBJ1-1
CDR3 protein: ASTPQEGRAF

V gene: TRBV11-3
J gene: TRBJ1-1
CDR3 protein: ASSLGAENTEAF

V gene: TRBV4-2
J gene: TRBJ2-6
CDR3 protein: ASRLAGESGANVLT

V gene: TRBV6-5
J gene: TRBJ1-2
CDR3 protein: ASSYRRVQSGYT

V gene: TRBV6-5
J gene: TRBJ2-7
CDR3 protein: ASSSRPFGSYEQY

V gene: TRBV29-1
J gene: TRBJ2-3
CDR3 protein: SVGADTQY

V gene: TRBV12-5
J gene: TRBJ1-5
CDR3 protein: ASGLGQGAGGNQPQH

V gene: TRBV4-2
J gene: TRBJ2-7
CDR3 protein: ASSLPGGGTNYEQY

V gene: TRBV11-3
J gene: TRBJ2-7
CDR3 protein: ASASRTFYEQY

V gene: TRBV10-3
J gene: TRBJ1-3
CDR3 protein: AIRTGWSGNTIY

V gene: TRBV7-2
J gene: TRBJ2-1
CDR3 protein: ASRKDSNEQF

V gene: TRBV6-5
J gene: TRBJ2-7
CDR3 protein: ASSRAGDGEQY

V gene: TRBV7-3
J gene: TRBJ2-6
CDR3 protein: ASSPPTGSSGANVLT

V gene: TRBV6-1
J gene: TRBJ2-5
CDR3 protein: ASSDDPSGGGRETQY

V gene: TRBV25-1
J gene: TRBJ2-2
CDR3 protein: ASRFGARAGELF

V gene: TRBV6-5
J gene: TRBJ2-1
CDR3 protein: ASSYKHPWDEQF

V gene: TRBV11-2
J gene: TRBJ2-7
CDR3 protein: ASSSMLAGAYEQY

V gene: TRBV7-6
J gene: TRBJ2-2
CDR3 protein: ASSPVRLTGELF

V gene: TRBV5-6
J gene: TRBJ1-2
CDR3 protein: ASSFGREYGYT

V gene: TRBV10-1
J gene: TRBJ1-2
CDR3 protein: ASSDSGTIHYGYT

V gene: TRBV18
J gene: TRBJ2-7
CDR3 protein: ASSPSRASYEQY

V gene: TRBV10-3
J gene: TRBJ1-4
CDR3 protein: AISENVGGNEKLF

V gene: TRBV14
J gene: TRBJ2-7
CDR3 protein: ASSPLLAGAYEQY

V gene: TRBV19
J gene: TRBJ2-1
CDR3 protein: ASSPRISYNEQF

V gene: TRBV6-5
J gene: TRBJ1-2
CDR3 protein: ASTRTGGAFYGYT

V gene: TRBV18
J gene: TRBJ1-4
CDR3 protein: ASSPRGGRANEKLF

V gene: TRBV11-2
J gene: TRBJ2-3
CDR3 protein: ASSLVRTDTQY

V gene: TRBV4-2
J gene: TRBJ2-3
CDR3 protein: ASTRMAGAADTQY